This T cell receptor beta chain emerged from a study of OX40 agonist ivuxolimab in advanced cancers. For the study at large: The study reported partial responses in three patients: one hepatocellular carcinoma, two cutaneous melanoma.

The CDR3 is 13 residues long. The V gene lost 2 bases and the J gene lost 7 bases, with 13 bases spanning the gap. Germline V CDR1 and CDR2: SGHDT, YYEEEE. Using immunoSEQ multiplex PCR, the repertoire was profiled, and TCRdb retains in-frame clones only, with some absent. The sample holds 50,000 to 65,000 clones, around 90% seen once. Patients had blood sampled at baseline and again on cycle 4 day 1 and cycle 7 day 1. The chain joins TRBV5-6 to TRBJ2-7, with no clear D. The receptor was derived from an adult with an advanced solid tumor such as melanoma, head and neck, liver or kidney cancer. The specimen was CD4+ or CD8+ T cells sorted from blood, collected in a trial of the OX40 agonist ivuxolimab. The DNA of the CDR3 is TGTGCCAGCAGCTTAGGCGGCCCCGAGGAGCAGTACTTC. This gives the protein CASSLGGPEEQYF.